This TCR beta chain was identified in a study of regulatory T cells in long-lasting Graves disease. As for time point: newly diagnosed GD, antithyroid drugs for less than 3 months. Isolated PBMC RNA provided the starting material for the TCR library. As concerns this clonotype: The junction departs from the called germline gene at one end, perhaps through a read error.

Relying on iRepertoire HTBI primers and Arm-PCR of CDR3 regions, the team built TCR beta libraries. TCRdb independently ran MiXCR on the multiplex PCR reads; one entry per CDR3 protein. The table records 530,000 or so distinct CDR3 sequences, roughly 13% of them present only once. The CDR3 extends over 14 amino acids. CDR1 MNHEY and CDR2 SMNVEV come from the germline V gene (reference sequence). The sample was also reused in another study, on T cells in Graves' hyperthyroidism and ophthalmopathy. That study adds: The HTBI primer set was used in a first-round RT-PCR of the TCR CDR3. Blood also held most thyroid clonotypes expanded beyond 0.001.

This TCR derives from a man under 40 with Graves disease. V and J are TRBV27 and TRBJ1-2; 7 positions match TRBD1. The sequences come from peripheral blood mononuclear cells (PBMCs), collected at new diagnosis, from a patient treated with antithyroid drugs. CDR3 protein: CASRPGQVQYDYTF. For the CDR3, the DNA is TGTGCCAGCAGACCCGGACAGGTCCAATATGACTACACCTTC.